This is a list of T cell receptor beta chains from one sample in a study of technical replicates of blood from a handful of donors. This table comes from immunoSEQ multiplex PCR, and its TCRdb copy is limited to in-frame clones, with some not included. In the table there are some 60,000 clones, 70% to 90% of which are singletons. Material for sequencing was PBMCs. Receptor source: a human donor in good health. Some clones in this sample may be carry-over from other donors' samples. CDR3s include the opening cysteine and the closing phenylalanine or tryptophan. Fields, in order: V gene, CDR3 protein.

v_call: TRBV11-2
cdr3_aa: CASSPDRPGELFF

v_call: TRBV18
cdr3_aa: CASSPHPRADTQYF

v_call: TRBV5-4
cdr3_aa: CASSRGLAGGSSYNEQFF

v_call: TRBV6-1
cdr3_aa: CASSETSGGPYNEQFF

v_call: TRBV7-6
cdr3_aa: CASSTGSGELFF

v_call: TRBV30
cdr3_aa: CAWSAGGVQFF

v_call: TRBV4-1
cdr3_aa: CASSPDAGGPGSYNSPLHF

v_call: TRBV30
cdr3_aa: CAGGTGGNTNEKLFF

v_call: TRBV2
cdr3_aa: CASSDTGLAGGPNEQFF

v_call: TRBV11-2
cdr3_aa: CASSLDRLAGGLF

v_call: TRBV9
cdr3_aa: CASSGRDQGVAVWETQYF

v_call: TRBV7-9
cdr3_aa: CASSSRDSHNSPLHF

v_call: TRBV9
cdr3_aa: CASSRTGDSSYEQYF

v_call: TRBV5-6
cdr3_aa: CASSSGGAHTF

v_call: TRBV6-6
cdr3_aa: CASSTGTSGSYEQYF

v_call: TRBV7-8
cdr3_aa: CASSLSRSGLYEQYF

v_call: TRBV7-2
cdr3_aa: CASSKVGGQGQPQHF

v_call: TRBV9
cdr3_aa: CASSVDSWTYEQYF

v_call: TRBV4-1
cdr3_aa: CASSQAPEPTWRETQYF

v_call: TRBV5-1
cdr3_aa: CASSSGTGIGEKLFF

v_call: TRBV11-3
cdr3_aa: CASSLKQTDTQYF

v_call: TRBV18
cdr3_aa: CASSPIRTSGGNTGELFF

v_call: TRBV4-3
cdr3_aa: CASSQETGGRLRGEAFF

v_call: TRBV29-1
cdr3_aa: CSVTGQGNGYTF

v_call: TRBV7-2
cdr3_aa: CASSLVGTGNNSYEQYF

v_call: TRBV4-3
cdr3_aa: CASSQKQGTYNEQFF

v_call: TRBV6-4
cdr3_aa: CASSEGRDQPQHF

v_call: TRBV7-9
cdr3_aa: CASSLDSGFGYEQYF

v_call: TRBV28
cdr3_aa: CASTASGGQPQHF